The entry below gives a single T cell receptor (beta chain) sequence along with its context. Its antigen is currently unknown. This record comes from a study of T cells in localized non-small cell lung cancer. Study-wide points: Uninvolved adjacent lung showed the highest T cell clonality, exceeding tumor. A median of 57 clones ranked among the top 100 in tumor appeared in adjacent lung. One tumor region alone was sequenced, and heterogeneity therefore remains possible.

The CDR3 is 15 residues long. From germline, CDR1 is SEHNR and CDR2 FQNEAQ (reference sequence). J lost 6 bases, V lost 2 bases, and 6 bases had no gene match. Assay: immunoSEQ multiplex PCR; the TCRdb copy retains only in-frame clones and omits some. The profile covers 20,000 to 30,000 clones, with more than 90% appearing a single time and roughly 15% taken by the ten largest. This specimen was peripheral blood, taken before any cancer treatment. J is TRBJ2-3 and V is TRBV7-9, with 9 bases matching TRBD2. This receptor was taken from a man aged 35 to 69 with stage III squamous cell lung carcinoma. CDR3: CASSLRASGVDTQYF. CDR3 coding DNA: TGTGCCAGCAGCTTAAGGGCTAGCGGGGTTGATACGCAGTATTTT.